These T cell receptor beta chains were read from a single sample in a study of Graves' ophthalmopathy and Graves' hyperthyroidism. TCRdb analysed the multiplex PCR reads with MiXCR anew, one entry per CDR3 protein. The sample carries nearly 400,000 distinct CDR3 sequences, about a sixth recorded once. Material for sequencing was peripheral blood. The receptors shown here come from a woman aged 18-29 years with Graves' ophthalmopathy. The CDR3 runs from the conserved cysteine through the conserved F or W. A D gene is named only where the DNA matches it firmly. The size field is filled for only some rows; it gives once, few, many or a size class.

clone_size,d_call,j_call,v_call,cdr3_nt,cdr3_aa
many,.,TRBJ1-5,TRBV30,TGTGCCTGGAGTGTAGACAGCAATCAGCCCCAGCATTTT,CAWSVDSNQPQHF
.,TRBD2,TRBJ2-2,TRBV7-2,TGTGGCAGCAGCTTGAGCGGGAGGGGCCTCCCCGGGGAGCTGTTTTTT,CGSSLSGRGLPGELFF
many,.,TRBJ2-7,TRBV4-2,TGTGCCAGCAGCCAAGACGCAGGGTCCTCGGCGCAGTACTTC,CASSQDAGSSAQYF
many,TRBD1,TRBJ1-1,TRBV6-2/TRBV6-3,TGTGCCAGCAGTTACCTTAGGCCGGGACAGGGGGAGACTGAAGCTTTCTTT,CASSYLRPGQGETEAFF
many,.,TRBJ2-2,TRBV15,TGTGCCACCAGCAGAGGTGGGACCCTAACCGGGGAGCTGTTTTTT,CATSRGGTLTGELFF
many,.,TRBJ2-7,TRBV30,TGTGCCTGGAGTCCCTCGGGATACGAGCAGTACTTC,CAWSPSGYEQYF
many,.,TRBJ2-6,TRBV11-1,TGTGCCAGCAGCTTAGTAACAGGGCCGACATTCTCTGGGGCCAACGTCCTGACTTTC,CASSLVTGPTFSGANVLTF
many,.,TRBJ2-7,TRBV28,TGTGCCAGCAGTTCTTACGGGGGCCACGAGCAGTACTTC,CASSSYGGHEQYF
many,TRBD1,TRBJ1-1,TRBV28,TGTGCCAGCACCCAGGGGGGCGGACGGACCACTGAAGCTTTCTTT,CASTQGGGRTTEAFF
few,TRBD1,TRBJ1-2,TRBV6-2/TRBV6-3,TGTGCCAGCAGTTACGACAGGGGCTATGGCTACACCTTC,CASSYDRGYGYTF
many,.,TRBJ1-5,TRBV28,TGTGCCAGCGCCTGGGGTAAACACAATCAGCCCCAGCATTTT,CASAWGKHNQPQHF
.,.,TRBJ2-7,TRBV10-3,TGTGCCATCAGTGAGTCGAAGTATGAGGGGGACGAGCAGTACTTC,CAISESKYEGDEQYF
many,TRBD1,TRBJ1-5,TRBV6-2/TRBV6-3,TGTGCCAGCAGTATCCGGACAGGGGATAGCAATCAGCCCCAGCATTTT,CASSIRTGDSNQPQHF
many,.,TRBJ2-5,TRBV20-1,TGCAGTGCTAGAGGGGCGGGGAGTCAAGAGACCCAGTACTTC,CSARGAGSQETQYF
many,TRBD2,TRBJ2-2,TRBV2,TGTGCCAGCAGTGTGGGAGGGCCCGGGGAGCTGTTTTTT,CASSVGGPGELFF
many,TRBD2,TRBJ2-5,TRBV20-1,TGCAGTGCTAGATTTATTGGTAGCGGGGCAGGGACCCAGTACTTC,CSARFIGSGAGTQYF
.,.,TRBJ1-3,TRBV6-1,TGTGCCAGCAGTGTTCATAGGGGAGGAAACACCATATATTTT,CASSVHRGGNTIYF
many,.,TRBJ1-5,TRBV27,TGTGCCAGCAGTTTAAGAGCAGGGATCGGGGATCAGCCCCAGCATTTT,CASSLRAGIGDQPQHF
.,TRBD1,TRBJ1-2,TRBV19,TGTGCCAGTAGTATGGACAGGGGAGGCGGCTACACCTTC,CASSMDRGGGYTF
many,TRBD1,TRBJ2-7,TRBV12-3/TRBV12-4,TGTGCCAGCAGTTTGGCCGGACAGGGTTCCTACGAGCAGTACTTC,CASSLAGQGSYEQYF
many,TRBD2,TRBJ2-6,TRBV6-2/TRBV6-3,TGTGCCAGCAGTTTGGCCGGGAGGGGCTCTGGGGCCAACGTCCTGACTTTC,CASSLAGRGSGANVLTF
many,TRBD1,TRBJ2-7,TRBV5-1,TGCGCCAGCAGCGCCCGGGGGACAGGATTCTACGAGCAGTACTTC,CASSARGTGFYEQYF
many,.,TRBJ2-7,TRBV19,TGTGCCAGTAGTATAGGGCAGGGTAACGAGCAGTACTTC,CASSIGQGNEQYF
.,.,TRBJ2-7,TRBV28,TGTGCCAGCAGTTTCACGGGGCCGTACGAGCAGTACTTC,CASSFTGPYEQYF
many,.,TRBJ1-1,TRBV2,TGTGCCAGCAGTTCCCCTCTTCAGGGAACTGAAGCTTTCTTT,CASSSPLQGTEAFF
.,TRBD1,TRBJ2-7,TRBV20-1,TGCAGTGCTGGACCACAACCGGGACAGGGTTACGAGCAGTACTTC,CSAGPQPGQGYEQYF
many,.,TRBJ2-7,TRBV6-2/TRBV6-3,TGTGCCAGCGGCGAGGGCAGGACGCTGAATCCCTACGAGCAGTACTTC,CASGEGRTLNPYEQYF